The TCR beta chain described here comes from a study of OX40 agonist ivuxolimab in advanced cancers. Germline V gene lookup returns CDR1 MDHEN and CDR2 SYDVKM. The CDR3 spans 14 residues. The V end was cut by 4 bases, the J end by 4 bases, with 14 bases between. Using immunoSEQ multiplex PCR, the repertoire was profiled, and TCRdb retains in-frame clones only, with some absent. The sample contains tens of thousands of clones, 65% to 90% of which appear only once. The source material was CD4+ or CD8+ T cells sorted from blood, sampled in a trial of the OX40 agonist ivuxolimab. This rearrangement joins TRBV28 to TRBJ2-7; D is perhaps TRBD1 (6 bases). This TCR derives from an adult with an advanced solid tumor such as melanoma, head and neck, liver or kidney cancer. The CDR3, as DNA: TGTGCCAGCAGTTCCGCAGGACAGTCGTACGAGCAGTACTTC. Amino acids: CASSSAGQSYEQYF.